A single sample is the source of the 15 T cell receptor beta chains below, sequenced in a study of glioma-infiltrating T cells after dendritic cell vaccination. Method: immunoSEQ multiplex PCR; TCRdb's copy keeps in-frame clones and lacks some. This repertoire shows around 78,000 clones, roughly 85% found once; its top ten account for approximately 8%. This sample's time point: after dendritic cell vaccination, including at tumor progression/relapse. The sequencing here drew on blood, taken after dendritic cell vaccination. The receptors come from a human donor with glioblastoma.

CDR3 DNA sequence: TGTGCCAGCAGTTTTGACACATACACCGGGGAGCTGTTTTTT. Translation gives CASSFDTYTGELFF. J is TRBJ2-2 and V is TRBV27; no clear D gene. The CDR3 totals 14 residues. V lost 3 bases, J lost 3 bases, and 8 bases lay in between. Germline V gene sequence: CDR1 MNHEY, CDR2 SMNVEV (reference sequence).

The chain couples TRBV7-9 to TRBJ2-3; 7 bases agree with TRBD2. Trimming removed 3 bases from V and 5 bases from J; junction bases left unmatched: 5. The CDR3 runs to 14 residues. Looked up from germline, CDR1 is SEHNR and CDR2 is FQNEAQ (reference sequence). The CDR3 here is CASSLAGEEDTQYF. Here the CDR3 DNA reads TGTGCCAGCAGCTTGGCGGGAGAGGAAGATACGCAGTATTTT.

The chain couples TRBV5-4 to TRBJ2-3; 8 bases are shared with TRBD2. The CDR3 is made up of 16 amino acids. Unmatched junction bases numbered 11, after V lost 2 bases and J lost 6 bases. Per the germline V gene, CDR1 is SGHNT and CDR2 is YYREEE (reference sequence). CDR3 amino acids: CASSLVGGAIGDTQYF. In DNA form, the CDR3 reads TGTGCCAGCAGCTTAGTCGGGGGGGCCATAGGCGATACGCAGTATTTT.

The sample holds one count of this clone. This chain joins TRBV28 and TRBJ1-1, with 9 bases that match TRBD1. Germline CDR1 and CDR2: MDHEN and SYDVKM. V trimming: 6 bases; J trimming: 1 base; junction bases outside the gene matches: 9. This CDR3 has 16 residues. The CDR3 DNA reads TGTGCCAGCAGCGCCCACAGGGGGCTCGGGAACACTGAAGCTTTCTTT. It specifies CASSAHRGLGNTEAFF.

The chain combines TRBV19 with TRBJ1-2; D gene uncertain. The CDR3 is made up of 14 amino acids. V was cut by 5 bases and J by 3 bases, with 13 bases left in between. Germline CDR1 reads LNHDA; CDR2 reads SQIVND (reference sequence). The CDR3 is CASSWSDEDYGYTF. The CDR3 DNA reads TGTGCCAGTAGTTGGTCCGACGAGGACTATGGCTACACCTTC.

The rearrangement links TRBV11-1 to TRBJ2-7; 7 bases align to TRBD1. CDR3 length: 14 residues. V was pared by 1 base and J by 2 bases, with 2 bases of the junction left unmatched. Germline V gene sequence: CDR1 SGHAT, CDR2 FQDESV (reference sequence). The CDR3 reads CASSLEGAPYEQYF. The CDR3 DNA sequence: TGTGCCAGCAGCTTAGAGGGGGCTCCCTACGAGCAGTACTTC.

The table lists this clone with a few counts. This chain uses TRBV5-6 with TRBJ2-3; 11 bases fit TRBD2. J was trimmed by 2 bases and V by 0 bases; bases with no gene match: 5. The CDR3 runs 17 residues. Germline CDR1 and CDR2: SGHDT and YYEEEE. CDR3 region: CASSLDDSGGDTDTQYF. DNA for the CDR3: TGTGCCAGCAGCTTGGATGATAGCGGGGGGGACACAGATACGCAGTATTTT.

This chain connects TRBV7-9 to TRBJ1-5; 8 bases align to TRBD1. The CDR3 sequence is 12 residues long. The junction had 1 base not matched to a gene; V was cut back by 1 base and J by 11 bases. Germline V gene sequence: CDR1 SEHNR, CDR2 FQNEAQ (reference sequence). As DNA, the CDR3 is TGTGCCAGCAGCTTAGGGGGACAGGCCCAGCATTTT. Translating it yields CASSLGGQAQHF.

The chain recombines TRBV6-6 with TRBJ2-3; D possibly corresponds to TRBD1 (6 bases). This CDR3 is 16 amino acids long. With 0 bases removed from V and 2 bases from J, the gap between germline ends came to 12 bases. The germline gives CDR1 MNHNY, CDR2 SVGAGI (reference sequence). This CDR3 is CASSYSNRTDTDTQYF. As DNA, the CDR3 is TGTGCCAGCAGTTACTCGAATAGGACAGACACAGATACGCAGTATTTT.

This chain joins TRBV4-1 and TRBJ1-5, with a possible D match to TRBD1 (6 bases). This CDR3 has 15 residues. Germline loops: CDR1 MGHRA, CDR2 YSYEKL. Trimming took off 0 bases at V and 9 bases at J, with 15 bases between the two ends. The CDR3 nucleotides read TGCGCCAGCAGCCAAGATCAAGGGGGAGGGGTGCCCCAGCATTTT. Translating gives CASSQDQGGGVPQHF.

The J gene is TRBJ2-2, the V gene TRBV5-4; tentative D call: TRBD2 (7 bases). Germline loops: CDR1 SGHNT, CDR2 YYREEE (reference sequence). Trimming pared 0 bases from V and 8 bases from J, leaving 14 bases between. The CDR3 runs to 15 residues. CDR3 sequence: CASSLGGGAPGELFF. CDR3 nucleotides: TGTGCCAGCAGCTTGGGAGGGGGGGCTCCGGGGGAGCTGTTTTTT.

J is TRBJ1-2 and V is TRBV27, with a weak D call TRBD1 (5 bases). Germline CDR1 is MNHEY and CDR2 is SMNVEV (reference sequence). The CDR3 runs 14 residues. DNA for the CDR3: TGTGGAGGTGGGGCCCCCTTACCTAACTATGGCTACACCTTC. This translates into CGGGAPLPNYGYTF.

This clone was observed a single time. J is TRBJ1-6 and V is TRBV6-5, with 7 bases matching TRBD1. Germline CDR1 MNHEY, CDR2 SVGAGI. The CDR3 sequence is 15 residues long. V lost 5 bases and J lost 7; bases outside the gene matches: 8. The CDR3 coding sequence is TGTGCCAGCAGTCTGAGGGAGACAGGGAATTCACCCCTCCACTTT. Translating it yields CASSLRETGNSPLHF.

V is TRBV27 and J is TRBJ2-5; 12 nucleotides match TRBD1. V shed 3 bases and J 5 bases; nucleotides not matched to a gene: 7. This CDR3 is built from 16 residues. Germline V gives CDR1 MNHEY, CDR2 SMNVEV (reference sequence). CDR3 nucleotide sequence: TGTGCCAGCAGTTTGGGGACAGGGGGCAATTATGAGACCCAGTACTTC. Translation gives CASSLGTGGNYETQYF.

The CDR3 DNA follows: TGTGCCAGTAGTTTGCGGGATATTAACTATGGCTACACCTTC. Translating it yields CASSLRDINYGYTF. This rearrangement joins TRBV19 to TRBJ1-2; D gene unclear. Germline lookup yields CDR1 LNHDA and CDR2 SQIVND (reference sequence). The CDR3 runs to 14 residues. V was pared by 5 bases and J by 1 base, with 11 bases between.